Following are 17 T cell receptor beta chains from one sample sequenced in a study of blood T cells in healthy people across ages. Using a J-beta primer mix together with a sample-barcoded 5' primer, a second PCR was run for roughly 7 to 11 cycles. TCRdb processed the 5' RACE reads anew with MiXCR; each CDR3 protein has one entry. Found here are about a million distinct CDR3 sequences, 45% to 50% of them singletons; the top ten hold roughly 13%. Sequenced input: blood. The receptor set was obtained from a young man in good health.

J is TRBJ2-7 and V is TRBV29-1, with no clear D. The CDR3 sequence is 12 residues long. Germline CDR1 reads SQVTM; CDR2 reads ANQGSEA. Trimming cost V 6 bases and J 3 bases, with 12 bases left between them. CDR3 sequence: CSVSTGLYEQYF. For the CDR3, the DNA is TGCAGCGTCTCGACGGGCCTCTACGAGCAGTACTTC.

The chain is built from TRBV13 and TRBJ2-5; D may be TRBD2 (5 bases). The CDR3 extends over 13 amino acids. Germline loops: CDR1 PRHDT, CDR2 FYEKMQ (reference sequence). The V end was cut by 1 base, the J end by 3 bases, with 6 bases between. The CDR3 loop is CASSLAAEETQYF. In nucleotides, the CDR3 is TGTGCCAGCAGCTTAGCAGCGGAAGAGACCCAGTACTTC.

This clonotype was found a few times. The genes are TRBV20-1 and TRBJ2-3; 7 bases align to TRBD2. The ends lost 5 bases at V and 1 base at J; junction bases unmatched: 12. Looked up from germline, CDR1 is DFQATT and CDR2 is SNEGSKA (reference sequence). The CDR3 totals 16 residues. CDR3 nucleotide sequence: TGCAGTGCTTCTAAATGGGACTACGCCGGCACAGATACGCAGTATTTT. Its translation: CSASKWDYAGTDTQYF.

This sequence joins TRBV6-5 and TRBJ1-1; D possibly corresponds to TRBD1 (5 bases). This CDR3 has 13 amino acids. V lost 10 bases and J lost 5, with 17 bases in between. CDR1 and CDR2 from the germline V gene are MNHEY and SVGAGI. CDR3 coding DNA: TGTGCCAACAAAAGGGCAGGGCATACTGAAGCTTTCTTT. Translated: CANKRAGHTEAFF.

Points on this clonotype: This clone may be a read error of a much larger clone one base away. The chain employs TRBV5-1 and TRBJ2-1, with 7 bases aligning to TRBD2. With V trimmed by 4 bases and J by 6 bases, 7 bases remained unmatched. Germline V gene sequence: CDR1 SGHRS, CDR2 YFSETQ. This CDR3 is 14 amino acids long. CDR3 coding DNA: TGCGCCAGCAGCGTGGTTGGGGGGGGCAATGAGCAGTTCTTC. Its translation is CASSVVGGGNEQFF.

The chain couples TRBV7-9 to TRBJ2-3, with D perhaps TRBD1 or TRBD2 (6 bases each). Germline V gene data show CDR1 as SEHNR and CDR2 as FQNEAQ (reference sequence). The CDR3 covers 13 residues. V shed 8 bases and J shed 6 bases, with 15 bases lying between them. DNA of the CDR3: TGTGCCAGCCGGGGGACACTAAGGGATACGCAGTATTTT. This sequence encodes CASRGTLRDTQYF. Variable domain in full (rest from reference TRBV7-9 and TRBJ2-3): DTGVSQNPRHKITKRGQNVTFRCDPISEHNRLYWYRQTLGQGPEFLTYFQNEAQLEKSRLLSDRFSAERPKGSFSTLEIQRTEQGDSAMYLCASRGTLRDTQYFGPGTRLTVL.

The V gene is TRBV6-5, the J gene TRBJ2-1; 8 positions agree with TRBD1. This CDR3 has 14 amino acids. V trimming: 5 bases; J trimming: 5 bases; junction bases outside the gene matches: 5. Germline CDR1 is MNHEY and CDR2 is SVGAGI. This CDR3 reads CASSDTRGHNEQFF. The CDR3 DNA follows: TGTGCCAGCAGTGACACCAGGGGGCACAATGAGCAGTTCTTC.

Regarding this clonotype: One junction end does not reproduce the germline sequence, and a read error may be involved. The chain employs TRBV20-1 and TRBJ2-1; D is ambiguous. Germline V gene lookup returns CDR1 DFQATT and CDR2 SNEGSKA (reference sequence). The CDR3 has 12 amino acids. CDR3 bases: TGCAGTGTAAGAGGACCGCACAATGAGCAGTTATTC. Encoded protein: CSVRGPHNEQLF.

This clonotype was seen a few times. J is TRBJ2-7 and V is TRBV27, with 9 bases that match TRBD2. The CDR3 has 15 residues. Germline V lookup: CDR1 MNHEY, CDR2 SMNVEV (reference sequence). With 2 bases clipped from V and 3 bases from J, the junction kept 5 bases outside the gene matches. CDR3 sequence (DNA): TGTGCCAGCAGTTTAGGAGCGGGGGGTTTCTACGAGCAGTACTTC. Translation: CASSLGAGGFYEQYF.

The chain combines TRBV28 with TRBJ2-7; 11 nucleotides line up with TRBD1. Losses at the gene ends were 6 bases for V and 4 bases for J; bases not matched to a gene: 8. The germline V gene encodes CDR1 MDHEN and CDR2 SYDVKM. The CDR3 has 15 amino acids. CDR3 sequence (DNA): TGTGCCAGCAGACTCGGGACAGGGGGAGAATACGAGCAGTACTTC. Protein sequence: CASRLGTGGEYEQYF.

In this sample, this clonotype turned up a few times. CDR3 in DNA: TGCGCCAGCAGCTTGATCGAGGGGAGTTTCGAGCAGTACTTC. Residues: CASSLIEGSFEQYF. The V and J genes are TRBV5-1 and TRBJ2-7; D could derive from TRBD1 or TRBD2 (5 bases each). Germline-derived CDR1 and CDR2 are SGHRS and YFSETQ. The CDR3 loop spans 14 amino acids. V lost 1 base and J 6 bases, leaving 14 bases between the germline ends.

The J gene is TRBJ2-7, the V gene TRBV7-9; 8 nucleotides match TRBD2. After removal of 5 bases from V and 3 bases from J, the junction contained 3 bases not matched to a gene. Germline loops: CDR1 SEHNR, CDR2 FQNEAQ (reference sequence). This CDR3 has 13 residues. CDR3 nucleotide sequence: TGTGCCAGCAGCGGAGCGGGGGACTACGAGCAGTACTTC. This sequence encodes CASSGAGDYEQYF.

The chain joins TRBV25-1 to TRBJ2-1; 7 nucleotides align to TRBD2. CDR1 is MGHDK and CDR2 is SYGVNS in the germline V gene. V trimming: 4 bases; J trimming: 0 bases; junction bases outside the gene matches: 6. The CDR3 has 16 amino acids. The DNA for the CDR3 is TGTGCCAGCAGTGGGCGGGGGATGAGCTCCTACAATGAGCAGTTCTTC. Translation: CASSGRGMSSYNEQFF.

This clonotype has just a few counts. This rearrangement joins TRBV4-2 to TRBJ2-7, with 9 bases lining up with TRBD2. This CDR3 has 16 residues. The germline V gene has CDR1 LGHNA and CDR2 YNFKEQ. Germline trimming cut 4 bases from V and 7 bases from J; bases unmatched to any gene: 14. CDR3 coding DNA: TGTGCCAGCAGCCCAAGTGGTAGCGGGGGAACTCGAGAGCAGTACTTC. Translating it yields CASSPSGSGGTREQYF.

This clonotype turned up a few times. The CDR3, as DNA: TGCGCCAGCAGGACGACCCTCTCGGCCTACGAGCAGTACTTC. Translating it yields CASRTTLSAYEQYF. This sequence joins TRBV4-1 and TRBJ2-7; D gene uncertain. This CDR3 is built from 14 residues. The germline CDR1 and CDR2 sequences are MGHRA and YSYEKL. Trimming shortened V by 6 bases and J by 2 bases, and 14 bases separated the two germline ends.

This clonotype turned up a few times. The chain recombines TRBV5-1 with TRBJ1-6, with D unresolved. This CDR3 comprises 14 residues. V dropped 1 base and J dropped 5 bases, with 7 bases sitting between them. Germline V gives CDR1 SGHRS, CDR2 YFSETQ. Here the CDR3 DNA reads TGCGCCAGCAGCTTGTCGTCGAATAATTCACCCCTCCACTTT. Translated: CASSLSSNNSPLHF.

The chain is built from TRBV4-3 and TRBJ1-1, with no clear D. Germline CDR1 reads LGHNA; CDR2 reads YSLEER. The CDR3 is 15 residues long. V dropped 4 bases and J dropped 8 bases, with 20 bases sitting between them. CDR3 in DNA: TGCGCCAGCAGCCTGGAGGGAGGTTTGTATTCAGAAGCTTTCTTT. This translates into CASSLEGGLYSEAFF.